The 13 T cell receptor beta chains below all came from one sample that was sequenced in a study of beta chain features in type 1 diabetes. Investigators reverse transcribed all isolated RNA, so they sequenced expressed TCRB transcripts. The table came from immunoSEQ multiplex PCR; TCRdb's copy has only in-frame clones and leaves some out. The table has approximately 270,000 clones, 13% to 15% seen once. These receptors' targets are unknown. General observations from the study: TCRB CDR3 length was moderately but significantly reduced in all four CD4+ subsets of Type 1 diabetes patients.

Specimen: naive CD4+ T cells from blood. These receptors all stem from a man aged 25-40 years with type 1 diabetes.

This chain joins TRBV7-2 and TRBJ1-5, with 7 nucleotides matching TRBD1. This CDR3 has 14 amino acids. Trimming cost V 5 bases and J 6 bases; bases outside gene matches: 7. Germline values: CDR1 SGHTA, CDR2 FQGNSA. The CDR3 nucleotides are TGTGCCAGCAGCCTCCGACAGGGTGGTCAGCCCCAGCATTTT. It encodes CASSLRQGGQPQHF.

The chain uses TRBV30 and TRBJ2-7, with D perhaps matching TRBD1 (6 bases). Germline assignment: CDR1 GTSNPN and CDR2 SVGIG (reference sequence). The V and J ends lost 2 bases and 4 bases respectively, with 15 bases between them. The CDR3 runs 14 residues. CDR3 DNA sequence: TGTGCCTGGAGTTTCGGGACAATTTATTACGAGCAGTACTTC. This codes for CAWSFGTIYYEQYF.

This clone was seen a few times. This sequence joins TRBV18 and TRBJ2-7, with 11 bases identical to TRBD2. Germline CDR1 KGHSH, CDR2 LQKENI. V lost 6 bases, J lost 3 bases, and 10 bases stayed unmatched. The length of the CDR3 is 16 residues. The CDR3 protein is CASSRLSGRAIYEQYF. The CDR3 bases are TGTGCCAGCTCTCGGCTTAGCGGGAGGGCCATCTACGAGCAGTACTTC.

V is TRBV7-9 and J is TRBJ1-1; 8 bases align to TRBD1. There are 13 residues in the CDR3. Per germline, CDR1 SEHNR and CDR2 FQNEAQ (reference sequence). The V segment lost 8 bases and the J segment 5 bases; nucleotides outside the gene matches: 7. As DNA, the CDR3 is TGTGCCAGCCTGGACAGGGTAGGAACTGAAGCTTTCTTT. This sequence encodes CASLDRVGTEAFF.

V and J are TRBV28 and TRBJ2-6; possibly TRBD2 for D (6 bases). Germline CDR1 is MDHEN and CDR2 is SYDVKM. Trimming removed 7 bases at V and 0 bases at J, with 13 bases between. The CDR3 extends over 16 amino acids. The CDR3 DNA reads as TGTGCCAGCATTCCCGGAGGGGTCTCTGGGGCCAACGTCCTGACTTTC. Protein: CASIPGGVSGANVLTF.

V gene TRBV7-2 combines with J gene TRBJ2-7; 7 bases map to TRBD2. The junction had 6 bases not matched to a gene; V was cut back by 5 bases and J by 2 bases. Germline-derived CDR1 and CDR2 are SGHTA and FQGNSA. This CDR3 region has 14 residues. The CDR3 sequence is CASSPSSGTYEQYF. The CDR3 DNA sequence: TGTGCCAGCAGCCCATCAAGCGGGACCTACGAGCAGTACTTC.

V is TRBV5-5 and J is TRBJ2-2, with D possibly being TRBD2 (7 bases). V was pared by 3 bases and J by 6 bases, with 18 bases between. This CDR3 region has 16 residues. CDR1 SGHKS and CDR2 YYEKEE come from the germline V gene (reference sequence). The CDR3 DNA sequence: TGTGCCAGCAGCTCCACAGGGAGGGTTGAGGCCGGGGAGCTGTTTTTT. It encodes CASSSTGRVEAGELFF.

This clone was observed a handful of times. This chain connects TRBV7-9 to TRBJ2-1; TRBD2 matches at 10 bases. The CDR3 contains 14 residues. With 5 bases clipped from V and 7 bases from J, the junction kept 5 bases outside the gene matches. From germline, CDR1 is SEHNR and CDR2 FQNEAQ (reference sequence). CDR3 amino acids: CASSPGLADNEQFF. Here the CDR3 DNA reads TGTGCCAGCAGCCCAGGACTAGCGGATAATGAGCAGTTCTTC.

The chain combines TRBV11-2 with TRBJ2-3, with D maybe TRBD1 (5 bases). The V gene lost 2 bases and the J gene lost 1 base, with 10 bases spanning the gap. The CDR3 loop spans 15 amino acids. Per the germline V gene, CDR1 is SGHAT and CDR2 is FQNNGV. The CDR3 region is CASSLQDIGTDTQYF. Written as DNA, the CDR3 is TGTGCCAGCAGCTTACAGGACATAGGCACAGATACGCAGTATTTT.

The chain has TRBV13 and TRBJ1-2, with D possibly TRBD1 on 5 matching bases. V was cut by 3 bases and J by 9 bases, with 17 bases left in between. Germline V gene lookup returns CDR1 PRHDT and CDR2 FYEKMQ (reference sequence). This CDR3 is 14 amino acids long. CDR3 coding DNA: TGTGCCAGCAGCTTTGGCAGGGTCTCTGGTAGCTACACCTTC. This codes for CASSFGRVSGSYTF. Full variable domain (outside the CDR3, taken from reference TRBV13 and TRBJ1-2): AAGVIQSPRHLIKEKRETATLKCYPIPRHDTVYWYQQGPGQDPQFLISFYEKMQSDKGSIPDRFSAQQFSDYHSELNMSSLELGDSALYFCASSFGRVSGSYTFGSGTRLTVV.

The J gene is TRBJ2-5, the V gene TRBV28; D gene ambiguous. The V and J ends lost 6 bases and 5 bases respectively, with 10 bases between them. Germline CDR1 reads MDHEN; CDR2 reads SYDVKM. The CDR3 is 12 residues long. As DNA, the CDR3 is TGTGCCAGCAGCAGTCGTATGGAGACCCAGTACTTC. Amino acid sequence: CASSSRMETQYF.

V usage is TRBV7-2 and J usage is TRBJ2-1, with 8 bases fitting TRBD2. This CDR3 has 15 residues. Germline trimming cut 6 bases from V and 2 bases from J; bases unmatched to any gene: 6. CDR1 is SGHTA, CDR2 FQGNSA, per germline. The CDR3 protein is CASRKSGSTYNEQFF. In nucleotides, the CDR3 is TGTGCCAGCAGAAAAAGCGGGAGCACCTACAATGAGCAGTTCTTC.

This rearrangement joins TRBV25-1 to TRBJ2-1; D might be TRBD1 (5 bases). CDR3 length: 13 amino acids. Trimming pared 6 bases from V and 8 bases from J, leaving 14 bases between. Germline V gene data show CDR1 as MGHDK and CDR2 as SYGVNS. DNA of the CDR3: TGTGCCAGCAGCCAACTGACAGAGGATGAGCAGTTCTTC. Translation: CASSQLTEDEQFF.